This record covers a single T cell receptor (beta chain). What it binds is not known. Germline assignment: CDR1 MNHEY and CDR2 SMNVEV (reference sequence). CDR3 size: 15 residues. V dropped 6 bases and J dropped 0 bases, with 12 bases sitting between them. Some clones are missing from TCRdb's copy, which holds only in-frame ones; the method was immunoSEQ multiplex PCR. The sample lists 12,000 or so clones, roughly 94% occurring once. This entry comes from a study of T cells in narcolepsy. Study conclusions and caveats: No autoreactive T cell clone sequences appeared in some memory CD4+ repertoires.

V and J are TRBV27 and TRBJ1-3; D uncertain. The source is a human donor with narcolepsy. Sequencing was performed on CD45RA- memory CD4+ T cells from PBMCs. CDR3 nucleotide sequence: TGTGCCAGCAGCTCGGACTGGAGCTCTGGAAACACCATATATTTT. Translated: CASSSDWSSGNTIYF.